The subject of this entry is one T cell receptor beta chain. The record originates from a study of blood T cell repertoires in COVID-19. Across the study: From the United States, Italy and Spain came samples of acute and convalescent COVID-19. PBMCs, B-cell-depleted T cells, or T cells were the source of the cDNA or gDNA that made up the material.

Germline V CDR1 and CDR2: SNHLY, FYNNEI. This CDR3 has 13 amino acids. The germline V and J ends were trimmed by 3 bases and 2 bases, with 7 bases remaining between them. In the authors' methods: By means of reference gene primer amplification, nucleated cell counts were estimated. Only in-frame clones appear in the TCRdb table, and some are missing; sequencing was by immunoSEQ multiplex PCR. V, J and clone size are taken as reported in that table, and D and trimming were inferred from the DNA itself. Among some 71,000 clones listed, more than 80% were seen once. The rearrangement links TRBV2 to TRBJ1-2; D ambiguous. The TCR was taken from a man younger than 40 with acute or convalescent COVID-19. The sample comprised peripheral blood. CDR3 amino acids: CASSDEVNYGYTF. The DNA for the CDR3 is TGTGCCAGCAGTGACGAGGTAAACTATGGCTACACCTTC. The full variable domain, its missing parts supplied by reference TRBV2 and TRBJ1-2, is EPEVTQTPSHQVTQMGQEVILRCVPISNHLYFYWYRQILGQKVEFLVSFYNNEISEKSEIFDDQFSVERPDGSNFTLKIRSTKLEDSAMYFCASSDEVNYGYTFGSGTRLTVV.